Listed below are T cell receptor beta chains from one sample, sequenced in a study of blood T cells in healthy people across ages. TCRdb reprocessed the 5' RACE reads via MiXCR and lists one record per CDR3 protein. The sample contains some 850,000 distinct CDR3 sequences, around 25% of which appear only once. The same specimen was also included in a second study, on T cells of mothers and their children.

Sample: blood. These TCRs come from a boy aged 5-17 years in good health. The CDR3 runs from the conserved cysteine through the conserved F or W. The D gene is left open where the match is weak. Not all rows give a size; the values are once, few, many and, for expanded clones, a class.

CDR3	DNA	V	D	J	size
CASSIGAVTGVETQYF	TGTGCCAGCAGCATTGGGGCGGTGACAGGGGTGGAGACCCAGTACTTC	TRBV7-8	TRBD1	TRBJ2-5	few
CASSGRGLNTEAFF	TGTGCCAGCAGCGGCAGGGGCCTGAACACTGAAGCTTTCTTT	TRBV9	NA	TRBJ1-1	few
CASRSRAGSNQPQHF	TGTGCCAGCAGATCGCGGGCTGGGAGCAATCAGCCCCAGCATTTT	TRBV12-3/TRBV12-4	NA	TRBJ1-5	NA
CASGGGEGQETQYF	TGCGCCAGCGGAGGAGGGGAAGGCCAAGAGACCCAGTACTTC	TRBV5-1	NA	TRBJ2-5	NA
CASTSDGGRAEAFF	TGCGCCAGCACCTCAGATGGGGGCCGTGCTGAAGCTTTCTTT	TRBV5-1	NA	TRBJ1-1	NA
CSARDGLAISYEQYF	TGCAGTGCTAGAGATGGACTAGCAATCTCCTACGAGCAGTACTTC	TRBV20-1	TRBD2	TRBJ2-7	NA
CSVEDLGASGRTQYF	TGCAGCGTTGAAGATCTGGGAGCATCGGGGAGGACCCAGTACTTC	TRBV29-1	NA	TRBJ2-5	once
CSAPYRGVEVRAEAFF	TGCAGTGCCCCTTATAGGGGGGTGGAGGTGAGGGCTGAAGCTTTCTTT	TRBV20-1	NA	TRBJ1-1	few
CASSQVPANSNQPQHF	TGCGCCAGCAGCCAAGTGCCGGCAAATAGCAATCAGCCCCAGCATTTT	TRBV4-1	NA	TRBJ1-5	NA
CASRRTGEGANVLTF	TGTGCCAGCAGACGAACAGGGGAGGGGGCCAACGTCCTGACTTTC	TRBV6-6	TRBD1	TRBJ2-6	NA
CASSLAFPGELFF	TGCGCCAGCAGCTTGGCATTTCCCGGGGAGCTGTTTTTT	TRBV5-1	NA	TRBJ2-2	NA
CASSGLAGDSNTGELFF	TGTGCCAGCAGCGGACTAGCGGGGGACTCGAACACCGGGGAGCTGTTTTTT	TRBV2	TRBD2	TRBJ2-2	NA
CSARLEPFYEQYF	TGCAGTGCTCGACTGGAGCCATTCTACGAGCAGTACTTC	TRBV20-1	NA	TRBJ2-7	NA
CAITWGVGQPQHF	TGTGCCATCACATGGGGTGTCGGTCAGCCCCAGCATTTT	TRBV10-3	NA	TRBJ1-5	NA
CSGRGVDIQYF	TGCAGTGGCCGCGGAGTCGACATTCAGTACTTC	TRBV20-1	NA	TRBJ2-4	NA
CSARSGNFMNTEAFF	TGCAGTGCTAGGTCAGGGAACTTCATGAACACTGAAGCTTTCTTT	TRBV20-1	NA	TRBJ1-1	many
CASRYPDEQYF	TGTGCCAGCAGATACCCGGACGAGCAGTACTTC	TRBV21-1	NA	TRBJ2-7	NA
CASSPLPGTEETQYF	TGTGCCAGCAGCCCTCTTCCCGGGACAGAAGAGACCCAGTACTTC	TRBV7-2	TRBD1	TRBJ2-5	many
CASRIRGSPYEQYF	TGTGCCAGCAGAATCAGGGGGTCCCCCTACGAGCAGTACTTC	TRBV28	TRBD1	TRBJ2-7	NA
CASVSGVNNEQFF	TGTGCCAGCGTGTCAGGGGTCAACAATGAGCAGTTCTTC	TRBV6-1	NA	TRBJ2-1	NA
CASSDDRGGGSPLHF	TGTGCCAGCAGTGATGACCGGGGAGGGGGTTCACCCCTCCACTTT	TRBV2	NA	TRBJ1-6	NA
CAWTGGQGNSPLHF	TGTGCCTGGACTGGGGGACAGGGTAATTCGCCCCTCCACTTT	TRBV30	TRBD1	TRBJ1-6	few
CSAVGDSYGYTF	TGCAGTGCTGTTGGGGACAGCTATGGCTACACCTTC	TRBV20-1	TRBD1	TRBJ1-2	NA
CASSRVGGGASGELFF	TGTGCCAGCAGCAGGGTCGGCGGGGGGGCCTCTGGGGAGCTGTTTTTT	TRBV7-6	TRBD2	TRBJ2-2	NA
CASSLARWSGDEQFF	TGTGCCAGCAGTTTGGCGCGATGGAGCGGGGATGAGCAGTTCTTC	TRBV12-3/TRBV12-4	TRBD2	TRBJ2-1	NA
CASLRSPGGSPLHF	TGTGCCAGCTTGAGGAGTCCGGGAGGTTCACCCCTCCACTTT	TRBV2	NA	TRBJ1-6	NA
CASSLGAANTGELFF	TGCGCCAGCAGCTTGGGGGCAGCGAACACCGGGGAGCTGTTTTTT	TRBV5-1	NA	TRBJ2-2	many
CASSQGDSPGYGYTF	TGTGCCAGCAGCCAAGGAGACTCCCCGGGCTATGGCTACACCTTC	TRBV3-1	NA	TRBJ1-2	NA
CASSLVLQPSNEKLFF	TGTGCCAGCAGCTTAGTCCTACAGCCTAGCAATGAAAAACTGTTTTTT	TRBV7-2	NA	TRBJ1-4	NA
CASSVGTGKLTFF	TGTGCCAGCAGTGTCGGGACAGGGAAGTTGACTTTCTTT	TRBV2	TRBD1	TRBJ1-1	NA
CASSLTGPTNEKLFF	TGTGCCAGCAGTTTGACAGGGCCCACTAATGAAAAACTGTTTTTT	TRBV6-6	TRBD1	TRBJ1-4	NA
CASSDFGSYEQYF	TGTGCCAGCAGTGATTTCGGAAGCTACGAGCAGTACTTC	TRBV25-1	NA	TRBJ2-7	NA
CASRPGRNTGELFF	TGTGCCAGCAGACCGGGGCGGAACACCGGGGAGCTGTTTTTT	TRBV2	NA	TRBJ2-2	few
CATSRGQGSGELFF	TGTGCCACCAGCAGAGGACAGGGGTCCGGGGAGCTGTTTTTT	TRBV15	TRBD1	TRBJ2-2	NA
CAISATPGWDANTGELFF	TGTGCCATCAGTGCTACTCCCGGATGGGACGCGAACACCGGGGAGCTGTTTTTT	TRBV10-3	NA	TRBJ2-2	NA
CASSHVGLAGGRDTQYF	TGTGCCAGCAGCCATGTGGGACTAGCGGGGGGTAGGGATACGCAGTATTTT	TRBV4-2	TRBD2	TRBJ2-3	few
CASSLDRGGSYEQYF	TGTGCCAGCAGCTTAGACAGGGGAGGTTCCTACGAGCAGTACTTC	TRBV6-5	TRBD1	TRBJ2-7	NA
CAISEPTGEETDTQYF	TGTGCCATCAGTGAGCCGACAGGGGAGGAGACAGATACGCAGTATTTT	TRBV10-3	TRBD1	TRBJ2-3	few
CASSYPRDEAFF	TGTGCCAGCAGTTACCCCAGGGACGAAGCTTTCTTT	TRBV6-6	NA	TRBJ1-1	few
CASSKVGSYQETQYF	TGCGCCAGCAGTAAGGTGGGGTCGTACCAAGAGACCCAGTACTTC	TRBV5-1	NA	TRBJ2-5	NA
CASSMAGTGYYEQYF	TGCGCCAGCAGCATGGCCGGGACAGGGTACTACGAGCAGTACTTC	TRBV5-1	TRBD1	TRBJ2-7	few
CASSSPSGGADYGYTF	TGCGCCAGCAGCTCCCCCTCAGGGGGCGCAGACTATGGCTACACCTTC	TRBV5-1	TRBD1	TRBJ1-2	few
CSARDGQHYGYTF	TGCAGTGCTAGAGATGGACAGCACTATGGCTACACCTTC	TRBV20-1	NA	TRBJ1-2	once
CASSLYQSDEKLFF	TGCGCCAGCAGCTTGTATCAAAGCGATGAAAAACTGTTTTTT	TRBV5-1	NA	TRBJ1-4	NA
CASSLGPGALPNEQFF	TGTGCCAGCAGCCTGGGCCCGGGGGCTCTACCCAATGAGCAGTTCTTC	TRBV7-3	NA	TRBJ2-1	NA
CASSPTGLTEAFF	TGTGCCAGCAGCCCCACAGGGCTCACTGAAGCTTTCTTT	TRBV28	NA	TRBJ1-1	NA
CASSSGTGGAYEQYF	TGTGCCAGCAGCTCGGGAACAGGGGGAGCCTACGAGCAGTACTTC	TRBV13	TRBD1	TRBJ2-7	NA
CASRPDNLGNIQYF	TGCGCCAGCAGGCCGGACAACTTGGGAAACATTCAGTACTTC	TRBV5-1	NA	TRBJ2-4	few